This record looks at one T cell receptor beta chain sequence and its context. Its antigen is unidentified. Germline lookup yields CDR1 SGHVS and CDR2 FNYEAQ. This CDR3 is 16 amino acids long. With 5 bases removed from V and 1 base from J, the gap between germline ends came to 17 bases. TCRdb's copy holds only in-frame clones and misses some; the assay was immunoSEQ multiplex PCR. The data show some 270,000 clones, 86% seen once. The data belong to a study of cytomegalovirus exposure and HLA in healthy donors. Study results and caveats: First-cohort TCR clusters tended to co-occur in the 130 or so validation repertoires, a later analysis found. With high specificity and sensitivity, the classifier reportedly diagnosed cytomegalovirus status. Altogether, 150 to 200 TCR beta chains were recorded as cytomegalovirus-associated.

The chain carries TRBV7-6 and TRBJ1-1; D unclear. This TCR came from a woman under 30 in good health and CMV-seronegative. Sequencing was done on a sample of PBMCs. CDR3 nucleotides: TGTGCCAGCAGCGGACTGGAAAGGATGGGGAACACTGAAGCTTTCTTT. Translated: CASSGLERMGNTEAFF.